Described below is a single T cell receptor (beta chain) sequence and its context. Mismatch with germline at one junction end may stem from a read error. This sample is part of a study of blood T cell repertoires in COVID-19. For the study at large: The cDNA or gDNA used as material had been derived from T cells, B-cell-depleted T cells, or PBMCs.

Profiling relied on immunoSEQ multiplex PCR, and the TCRdb table lists in-frame clones only, not all of them. The sample shows 200,000 to 250,000 clones, about 87% of them seen only once. The participants were between about 18 and 100 years old and came from fewer than 25 US areas. Two negative PCRs, clearance, or symptom resolution characterized the recovered Cohort 3 donors. The CDR3 runs 15 residues. Germline CDR1 reads SSHAT; CDR2 reads FNYEAQ (reference sequence). The sequenced material came from PBMCs or T cells enriched from blood (not recorded which). The chain is built from TRBV7-7 and TRBJ2-2, with D tentatively TRBD1 (6 bases). The TCR was taken from a woman in her forties or fifties who had recovered from COVID-19. The CDR3 sequence: CASSLGGVGTGELFF. CDR3 DNA sequence: TGTGCTAGCAGCTTAGGGGGAGTTGGGACCGGGGAGCTGTTTTTT.